These T cell receptor beta chains were read from a single sample in a study of OX40 agonist ivuxolimab in advanced cancers. Assay used: immunoSEQ multiplex PCR; TCRdb lists only in-frame clones, some missing. The sample yields 55,000 to 80,000 clones, roughly four fifths seen once. Material: CD4+ or CD8+ T cells sorted from blood, obtained in a trial of the OX40 agonist ivuxolimab. The receptor source for this set is an adult with an advanced solid tumor such as melanoma, head and neck, liver or kidney cancer. Each CDR3 is given with its conserved first and last residue. The D gene is left open where the match is weak. Clone size is not always given. Where it is, it says once, few, many or a class for expanded clones.

15	TRBV9	NA	TRBJ1-2	NA	TGTGCCAGCAGCGATGATCCCGGGGGCGAGGGGGGCTACACCTTC	CASSDDPGGEGGYTF
17	TRBV6-1	once	TRBJ2-3	NA	TGTGCCAGCAGTGAACTGCAGGCAGGGGTTGGAACAGATACGCAGTATTTT	CASSELQAGVGTDTQYF
10	TRBV20-1	NA	TRBJ1-2	NA	TGCAGTGTCCCCAGTGGTGGCTACACCTTC	CSVPSGGYTF
11	TRBV14	NA	TRBJ2-7	NA	TGTGCCAGCAGCCAGACCTACGAGCAGTACTTC	CASSQTYEQYF
13	TRBV9	NA	TRBJ1-2	NA	TGTGCCAGCAGCTCCAGCAAAAACTATGGCTACACCTTC	CASSSSKNYGYTF
14	TRBV27	NA	TRBJ1-5	TRBD1	TGTGCCAGCAGTTGGACAGGCCAGAGGCAGCCCCAGCATTTT	CASSWTGQRQPQHF
14	TRBV9	NA	TRBJ2-7	TRBD2	TGTGCCAGCAGCGGCGGGACTAGCGCGGGCGAGCAGTACTTC	CASSGGTSAGEQYF
11	TRBV19	NA	TRBJ1-1	NA	TGTGCCAGTACGGGATCGTTAGGAGCTTTCTTT	CASTGSLGAFF
16	TRBV7-2	NA	TRBJ2-3	TRBD1	TGTGCCAGCAGCTGGCCGGGACAGGGGGCGGCAGATACGCAGTATTTT	CASSWPGQGAADTQYF
14	TRBV7-2	NA	TRBJ1-2	NA	TGTGCCAGCAGCCAAGGAGGGGCTATAGATGGCTACACCTTC	CASSQGGAIDGYTF
15	TRBV5-4	NA	TRBJ1-1	TRBD1	TGTGCCAGCAGCTTCTTTGGACAGGAGAACACTGAAGCTTTCTTT	CASSFFGQENTEAFF
14	TRBV5-6	NA	TRBJ1-2	NA	TGTGCCAGCAGCTGGGGGGGCAGGGACTATGGCTACACCTTC	CASSWGGRDYGYTF
13	TRBV4-3	NA	TRBJ1-5	NA	TGCGCCAGCAGCCAAGGGGCCAATCAGCCCCAGCATTTT	CASSQGANQPQHF
14	TRBV6-1	NA	TRBJ2-2	NA	TGTGCCAGCAGAGCAAAATTGAACACCGGGGAGCTGTTTTTT	CASRAKLNTGELFF
15	TRBV18	NA	TRBJ1-6	NA	TGTGCCAGCTCACTACAGACAGGAGCTAATTCACCCCTCCACTTT	CASSLQTGANSPLHF
12	TRBV11-3	NA	TRBJ2-1	NA	TGTGCCAGCAGCTTAGTTGGGGCCAAGCAGTTCTTC	CASSLVGAKQFF
10	TRBV29-1	NA	TRBJ1-1	NA	TGCAGCGTAAGGGACAACACGGCTTTCTTT	CSVRDNTAFF
14	TRBV6-6	NA	TRBJ2-6	NA	TGTGCCAGCGACCTGGACTCTGGGGCCAACGTCCTGACTTTC	CASDLDSGANVLTF
17	TRBV5-6	NA	TRBJ2-4	TRBD1	TGTGCCAGCAGCCCAATCCGACAGGGGGCTTCCAAAAACATTCAGTACTTC	CASSPIRQGASKNIQYF
15	TRBV7-7	NA	TRBJ2-3	NA	TGTGCTAGCAGCCTCGGGACAATTAGGTCGGATACGCAGTATTTT	CASSLGTIRSDTQYF
14	TRBV7-8	once	TRBJ1-2	TRBD1	TGTGCCAGCAGCCTATGGGACAGGGTTTATGGCTACACCTTC	CASSLWDRVYGYTF
14	TRBV2	few	TRBJ2-1	TRBD2	TGTGCCAGCCGACTAGCGGAAACCTACAATGAGCAGTTCTTC	CASRLAETYNEQFF
14	TRBV4-3	NA	TRBJ2-5	NA	TGCGCCAGCAGCCACCCCCTATCACAAGAGACCCAGTACTTC	CASSHPLSQETQYF
14	TRBV7-9	NA	TRBJ2-7	TRBD1	TGTGCCAGCAGCTTAGGACAGGGTCTGTACGAGCAGTACTTC	CASSLGQGLYEQYF
17	TRBV4-2	NA	TRBJ2-1	TRBD1	TGTGCCAGCAGCCTTGTTCCACAGGGGTTTGCCTACAATGAGCAGTTCTTC	CASSLVPQGFAYNEQFF
14	TRBV5-5	NA	TRBJ2-7	NA	TGTGCCAGCAGCTCCCCTTCAGGCTCCTACGAGCAGTACTTC	CASSSPSGSYEQYF
13	TRBV7-7	NA	TRBJ1-5	TRBD1	TGTGCTAGCAGCCCCGGACAGGATCAGCCCCAGCATTTT	CASSPGQDQPQHF
17	TRBV6-1	NA	TRBJ1-6	NA	TGTGCCAGCAGTGAAGCGGTGGGTGGGACCTATAATTCACCCCTCCACTTT	CASSEAVGGTYNSPLHF
13	TRBV28	NA	TRBJ2-7	NA	TGTGCCAGCAGTTTGGACCCACCCTACGAGCAGTACTTC	CASSLDPPYEQYF
16	TRBV7-8	NA	TRBJ1-5	NA	TGTGCCAGCAGCTTAGGTGTCAGGGACGGCAATCAGCCCCAGCATTTT	CASSLGVRDGNQPQHF
14	TRBV5-6	NA	TRBJ1-4	TRBD1	TGTGCCAGCAGCCTGACAGGGGAAGGTGAAAAACTGTTTTTT	CASSLTGEGEKLFF
16	TRBV4-3	NA	TRBJ2-7	TRBD1	TGCGCCAGCAGCCCAACATGGGGGACAGGGCCCTACGAGCAGTACTTC	CASSPTWGTGPYEQYF
14	TRBV9	few	TRBJ1-2	NA	TGTGCCAGCAGCGTGAACGGGGCGCAAAGTGGCTACACCTTC	CASSVNGAQSGYTF
16	TRBV9	NA	TRBJ1-2	TRBD1	TGTGCCAGCAGCGTAGGGGGGGCGACAGGGAACTATGGCTACACCTTC	CASSVGGATGNYGYTF
14	TRBV7-8	few	TRBJ2-4	TRBD1	TGTGCCAGCAGCTCGGACAGGGACACAAACATTCAGTACTTC	CASSSDRDTNIQYF
13	TRBV30	NA	TRBJ2-3	TRBD2	TGTGCTAGGGCTAGCGGGCACACAGATACGCAGTATTTT	CARASGHTDTQYF
12	TRBV29-1	NA	TRBJ1-2	NA	TGCAGCGTTGGTCCGGCTAACTATGGCTACACCTTC	CSVGPANYGYTF
13	TRBV4-3	NA	TRBJ1-1	NA	TGCGCCAGCAGCCAAGATCGGGGCACTGAAGCTTTCTTT	CASSQDRGTEAFF
13	TRBV25-1	NA	TRBJ1-1	NA	TGTGCCAGCAGTGACACCTTGAACACTGAAGCTTTCTTT	CASSDTLNTEAFF
11	TRBV2	NA	TRBJ1-4	NA	TGTGCCAGCATTAGGGATGAAAAACTGTTTTTT	CASIRDEKLFF
14	TRBV18	once	TRBJ2-7	TRBD1	TGTGCCAGCTCGCATAAGACAGGGGAGGACGAGCAGTACTTC	CASSHKTGEDEQYF
16	TRBV4-1	NA	TRBJ1-5	TRBD1	TGCGCCAGCAGCCAGACGGGACAGTATAGCAATCAGCCCCAGCATTTT	CASSQTGQYSNQPQHF
18	TRBV10-3	NA	TRBJ2-1	NA	TGTGCCATCAGTGAGTCGATCGGAGGACCCGGCTCCTACAATGAGCAGTTCTTC	CAISESIGGPGSYNEQFF
15	TRBV6-5	NA	TRBJ2-3	TRBD2	TGTGCCACACGCTCGCGGGGGGGCCAGTACGATACGCAGTATTTT	CATRSRGGQYDTQYF
16	TRBV5-8	few	TRBJ1-6	TRBD1	TGTGCCAGCAGCATAAGCCGGGACAGGGGATTCTCACCCCTCCACTTT	CASSISRDRGFSPLHF
14	TRBV27	few	TRBJ2-1	TRBD1	TGTGCCAGCAGTTTATCGACAGGGGAGAATGAGCAGTTCTTC	CASSLSTGENEQFF
13	TRBV28	few	TRBJ2-7	TRBD1	TGTGCCAGCGGACAGGGGGCTGTCTACGAGCAGTACTTC	CASGQGAVYEQYF
14	TRBV5-4	once	TRBJ2-7	NA	TGTGCCAGCAGCTTGGAGCGAGAAACCTACGAGCAGTACTTC	CASSLERETYEQYF
15	TRBV18	NA	TRBJ1-2	NA	TGTGCCAGCTCGCCCACCCTCGGGACTCCTGCGGTCTACACCTTC	CASSPTLGTPAVYTF
15	TRBV29-1	NA	TRBJ1-2	NA	TGCAGCGTTGAACCCGCCAGTCGACCGATTTATGGCTACACCTTC	CSVEPASRPIYGYTF
13	TRBV19	NA	TRBJ1-2	NA	TGTGCCAGTAGTATGGAAGGGGCCTATGGCTACACCTTC	CASSMEGAYGYTF
15	TRBV7-3	NA	TRBJ2-2	NA	TGTGCCAGCAGCTTAACAGGGGCGAACACCGGGGAGCTGTTTTTT	CASSLTGANTGELFF